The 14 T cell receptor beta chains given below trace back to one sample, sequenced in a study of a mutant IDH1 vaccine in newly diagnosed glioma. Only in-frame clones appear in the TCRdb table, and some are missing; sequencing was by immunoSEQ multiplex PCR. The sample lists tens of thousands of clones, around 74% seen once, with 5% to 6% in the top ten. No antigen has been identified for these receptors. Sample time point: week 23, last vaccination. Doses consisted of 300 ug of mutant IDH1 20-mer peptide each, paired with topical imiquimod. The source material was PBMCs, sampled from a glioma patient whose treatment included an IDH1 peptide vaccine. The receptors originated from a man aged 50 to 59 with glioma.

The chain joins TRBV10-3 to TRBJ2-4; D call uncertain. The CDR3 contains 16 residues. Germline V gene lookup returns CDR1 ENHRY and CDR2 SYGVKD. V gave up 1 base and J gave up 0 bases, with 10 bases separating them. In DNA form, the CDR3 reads TGTGCCATCAGTGAGTTTAACAGCAAAGCCAAAAACATTCAGTACTTC. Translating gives CAISEFNSKAKNIQYF.

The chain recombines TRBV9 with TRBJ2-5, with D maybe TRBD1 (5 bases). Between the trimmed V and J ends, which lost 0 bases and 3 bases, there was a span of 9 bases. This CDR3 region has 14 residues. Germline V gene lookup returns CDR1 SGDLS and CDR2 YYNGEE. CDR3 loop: CASSVGQGEETQYF. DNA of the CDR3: TGTGCCAGCAGCGTAGGGCAGGGTGAAGAGACCCAGTACTTC.

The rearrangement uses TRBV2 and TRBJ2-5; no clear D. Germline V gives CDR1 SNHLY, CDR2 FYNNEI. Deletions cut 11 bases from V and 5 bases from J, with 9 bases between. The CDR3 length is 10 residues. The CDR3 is CAGSLETQYF. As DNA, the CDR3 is TGTGCCGGGTCACTGGAGACCCAGTACTTC.

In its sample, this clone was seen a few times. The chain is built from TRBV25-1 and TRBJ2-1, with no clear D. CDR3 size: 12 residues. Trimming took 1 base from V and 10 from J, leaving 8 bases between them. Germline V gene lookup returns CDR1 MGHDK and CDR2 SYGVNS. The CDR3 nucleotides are TGTGCCAGCAGTGAATCCCCCATGGAGCAGTTCTTC. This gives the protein CASSESPMEQFF.

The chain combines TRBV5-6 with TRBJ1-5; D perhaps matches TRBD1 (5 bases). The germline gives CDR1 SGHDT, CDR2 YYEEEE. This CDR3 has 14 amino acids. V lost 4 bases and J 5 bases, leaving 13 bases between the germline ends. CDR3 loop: CASSLGQWDQPQHF. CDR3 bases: TGTGCCAGCAGCCTGGGGCAGTGGGATCAGCCCCAGCATTTT.

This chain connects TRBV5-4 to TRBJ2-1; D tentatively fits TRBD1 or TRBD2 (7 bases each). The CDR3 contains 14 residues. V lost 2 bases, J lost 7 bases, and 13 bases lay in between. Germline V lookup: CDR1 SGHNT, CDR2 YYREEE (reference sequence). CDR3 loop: CASSLSGGENEQFF. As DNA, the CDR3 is TGTGCCAGCAGCTTATCAGGGGGGGAGAATGAGCAGTTCTTC.

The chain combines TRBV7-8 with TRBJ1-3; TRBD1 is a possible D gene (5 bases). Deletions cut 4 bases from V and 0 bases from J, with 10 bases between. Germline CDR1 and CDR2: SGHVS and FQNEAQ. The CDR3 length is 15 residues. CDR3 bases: TGTGCCAGCAGCTCTCAGACAGTCTCTGGAAACACCATATATTTT. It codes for CASSSQTVSGNTIYF.

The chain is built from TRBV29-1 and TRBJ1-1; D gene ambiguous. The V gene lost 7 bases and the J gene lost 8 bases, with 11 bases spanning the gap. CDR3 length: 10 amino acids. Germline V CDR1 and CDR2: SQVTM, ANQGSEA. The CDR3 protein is CSAGVEEAFF. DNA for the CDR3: TGCAGCGCCGGAGTGGAGGAAGCTTTCTTT.

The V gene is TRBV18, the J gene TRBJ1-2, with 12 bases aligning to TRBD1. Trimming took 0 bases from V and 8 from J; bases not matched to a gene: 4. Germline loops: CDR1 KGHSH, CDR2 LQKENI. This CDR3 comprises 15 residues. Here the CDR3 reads CASSPPGQGAYGYTF. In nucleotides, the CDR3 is TGTGCCAGCTCACCACCGGGACAGGGGGCATACGGCTACACCTTC.

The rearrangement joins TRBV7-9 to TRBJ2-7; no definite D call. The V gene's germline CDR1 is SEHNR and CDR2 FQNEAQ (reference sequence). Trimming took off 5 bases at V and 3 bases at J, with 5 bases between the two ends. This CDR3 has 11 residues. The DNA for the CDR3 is TGTGCCAGCAGCGGTAGCTACGAGCAGTACTTC. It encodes CASSGSYEQYF.

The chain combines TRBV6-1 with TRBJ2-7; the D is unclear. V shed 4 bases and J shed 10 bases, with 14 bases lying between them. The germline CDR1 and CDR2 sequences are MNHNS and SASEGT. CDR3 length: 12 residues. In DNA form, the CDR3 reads TGTGCCAGCAGTGCTCTCCTGATATCCCAGTACTTC. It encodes CASSALLISQYF.

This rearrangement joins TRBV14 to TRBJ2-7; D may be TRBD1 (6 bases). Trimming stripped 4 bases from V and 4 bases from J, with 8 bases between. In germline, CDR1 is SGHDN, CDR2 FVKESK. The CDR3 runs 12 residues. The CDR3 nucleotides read TGTGCCAGCAGCCCCCAGGGGTACGAGCAGTACTTC. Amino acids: CASSPQGYEQYF.

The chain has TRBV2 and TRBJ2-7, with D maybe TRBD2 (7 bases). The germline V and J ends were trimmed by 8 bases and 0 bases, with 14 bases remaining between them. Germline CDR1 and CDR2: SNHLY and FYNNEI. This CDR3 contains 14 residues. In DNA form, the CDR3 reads TGTGCCAGCGGGGGGGGCTCCTACTCCTACGAGCAGTACTTC. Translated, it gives CASGGGSYSYEQYF.

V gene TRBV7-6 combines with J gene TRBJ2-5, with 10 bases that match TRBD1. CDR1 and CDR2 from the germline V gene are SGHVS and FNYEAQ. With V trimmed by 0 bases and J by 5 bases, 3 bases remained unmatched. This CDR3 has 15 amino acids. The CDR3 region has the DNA TGTGCCAGCAGCTTAGCTCTGGGACAGGGGGAGACCCAGTACTTC. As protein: CASSLALGQGETQYF.